Sequencing of this T cell receptor (beta chain) was carried out in a study of long-term antiretroviral therapy in people with HIV. Study-level findings and limits: Collection spanned 2004 to 2017; ART regimens may be less effective than current ones. Adherence to ART, viral resistance and therapy changes lacked any data. Spans of CDR3 length were tighter for HIV repertoires than for controls.

CDR3 length: 15 residues. Trimming pared 3 bases from V and 5 bases from J, leaving 19 bases between. CDR1 and CDR2 (germline): SQVTM, ANQGSEA. Version v3.0 of the immunoSEQ assay ran at survey level. Only in-frame clones appear in the TCRdb table, and some are missing; sequencing was by immunoSEQ multiplex PCR. Altogether 30,000 to 50,000 clones are present, 86% being singletons, with the ten largest covering under 4.5%. Each donor provided at least one pre-ART PBMC sample and at least two post-ART PBMC samples. This clone was observed a few times. The antigen remains undetermined. The sequencing used unsorted PBMCs, collected 1.2 years after starting antiretroviral therapy. V gene TRBV29-1 combines with J gene TRBJ1-2; a weak D match, TRBD1 (5 bases). This TCR came from a woman between 50 and 59 years old with HIV. The CDR3 is CSVDTDGTLTYGYTF. DNA for the CDR3: TGCAGCGTTGACACCGACGGGACGCTGACTTATGGCTACACCTTC.